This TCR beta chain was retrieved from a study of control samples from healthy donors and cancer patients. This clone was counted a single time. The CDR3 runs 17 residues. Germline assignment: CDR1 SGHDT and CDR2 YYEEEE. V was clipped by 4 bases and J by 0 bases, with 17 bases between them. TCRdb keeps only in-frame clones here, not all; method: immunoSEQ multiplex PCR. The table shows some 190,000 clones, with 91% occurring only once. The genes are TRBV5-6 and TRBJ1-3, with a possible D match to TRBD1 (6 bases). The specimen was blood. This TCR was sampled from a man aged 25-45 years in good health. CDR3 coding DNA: TGTGCCAGCAGCAGACGGGGGGCGGTTACCTCTGGAAACACCATATATTTT. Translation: CASSRRGAVTSGNTIYF.